What follows describes a single T cell receptor beta chain. Its ends do not fully match the called genes, so a read error is possible. The sample originates from a study of blood T cell repertoires in COVID-19. Study background: Material from acute and convalescent COVID-19 was sourced from the United States, Italy and Spain.

Repertoires were generated with immunoSEQ multiplex PCR, while TCRdb's copy carries only in-frame clones and drops some. Here the sample spans a few hundred thousand clones, 70% to 90% being singletons. This CDR3 is built from 13 residues. Per the germline V gene, CDR1 is MNHEY and CDR2 is SVGAGI. The TCR comes from a woman aged 40 to 49 who had recovered from COVID-19. This chain uses TRBV6-5 with TRBJ2-1, with D hard to call. Sequencing was carried out using peripheral blood. The CDR3 protein is CASSDSHYNEQFF. In DNA form, the CDR3 reads TGTGCCAGCAGTGACTCCCACTACAATGAGCAGTTCTTC.